This T cell receptor beta chain was sequenced during a study of blood T cell repertoires in COVID-19. Methods used by the authors: Estimation of nucleated cell counts was performed using reference gene primer amplification. Libraries were prepared by immunoSEQ multiplex PCR; TCRdb keeps only in-frame clonotypes and omits some of them. The D gene and trimming were derived from the DNA, and the V and J assignments and clone size from that table. The sample lists around 29,000 clones, approximately 67% occurring once. Sample: peripheral blood. The receptor was derived from a human donor in a cohort sampled during active COVID-19.

The CDR3 is CASSRTGGLGDIQYF. In DNA form, the CDR3 reads TGCGCCAGCAGCCGGACAGGGGGATTAGGGGACATTCAGTACTTC. The chain combines TRBV4-3 with TRBJ2-4; TRBD1 matches 10 bases. The CDR3 is 15 amino acids. The V gene end was trimmed by 4 bases and the J gene end by 8 bases; junction bases not matched to a gene: 8. Germline CDR1 reads LGHNA; CDR2 reads YSLEER.